Reported below is one T cell receptor beta chain. Its antigen is currently unknown. This entry belongs to a study of OX40 agonist ivuxolimab in advanced cancers. Overall study: Dose-escalation patients' cancers were hepatocellular carcinoma, melanoma, renal cell or head and neck cancer. Males comprised around 80% of the group, whose mean age was approximately 60 years (range about 20 to 90). Study-wide results and caveats: No determination was made of the antigen specificity of the expanded peripheral T cells.

V shed 4 bases and J 7 bases; nucleotides not matched to a gene: 5. CDR1 SGDLS and CDR2 YYNGEE come from the germline V gene. The length of the CDR3 is 13 residues. The method was immunoSEQ multiplex PCR; TCRdb's version includes in-frame clones alone and lacks a portion of them. There are 65,000 to 90,000 clones in the sample; roughly 85% occur only once, and less than 6% lies in the top ten. The chain couples TRBV9 to TRBJ2-1; 7 bases map to TRBD1. This receptor was identified in an adult with an advanced solid tumor such as melanoma, head and neck, liver or kidney cancer. The sample in question was CD4+ or CD8+ T cells sorted from blood, obtained in a trial of the OX40 agonist ivuxolimab. CDR3 protein: CASSTPGQNEQFF. The CDR3 nucleotides are TGTGCCAGCAGCACCCCGGGACAGAATGAGCAGTTCTTC.